This T cell receptor (beta chain) was identified during a study of blood T cell repertoires in COVID-19. Germline V gene lookup returns CDR1 LGHDT and CDR2 YNNKEL (reference sequence). Trimming removed 6 bases from V and 2 bases from J; junction bases left unmatched: 5. CDR3 length equals 14 residues. Data came from immunoSEQ multiplex PCR; TCRdb stores just in-frame clones and leaves some out. Seen here are 130,000 to 150,000 clones, under 80% observed once, and the top ten hold around 4%. This chain joins TRBV3-1 (or the pseudogene TRBV3-2) and TRBJ2-5; 8 nucleotides align to TRBD1. This TCR derives from a man aged 55 to 70 with acute or convalescent COVID-19. Sequenced sample: peripheral blood. CDR3 loop: CASRLQGGQETQYF. CDR3 in DNA: TGTGCCAGCAGGCTACAGGGGGGTCAAGAGACCCAGTACTTC.